These 23 T cell receptor beta chains were all obtained from the same sample, sequenced in a study of shared clonotypes between healthy human individuals. Clones were read by immunoSEQ multiplex PCR, and TCRdb kept only the in-frame ones, dropping some. Of roughly 1,000,000 clones in the sample, about 84% were seen once. Source material: memory CD4+ T cells from PBMCs. The subset was: CD45RA-negative fraction. Every receptor here comes from a man between 18 and 29 years old in good health. Some clones in this sample may be carry-over from other donors' samples.

For the CDR3, the DNA is TGTGCCAGCAGCCGGACGGGGGGAGGAACTGAAGCTTTCTTT. Protein sequence: CASSRTGGGTEAFF. V gene TRBV7-9 combines with J gene TRBJ1-1; a weak D match, TRBD1 (5 bases). Per the germline V gene, CDR1 is SEHNR and CDR2 is FQNEAQ (reference sequence). The CDR3 runs 14 residues. Trimming left V 5 bases short and J 5 bases short, with 15 bases between.

About this clone itself: One base away lies a much larger clone, so this may be a sequencing read error. The same CDR3 also results from other DNA sequences found in this sample. The rearrangement uses TRBV29-1 and TRBJ1-4, with 8 bases aligning to TRBD1. J was trimmed by 6 bases and V by 6 bases; bases with no gene match: 9. From germline, CDR1 is SQVTM and CDR2 ANQGSEA. The CDR3 runs 14 residues. The CDR3 protein is CSVNLGQVDEKLFF. The CDR3, as DNA: TGCAGCGTGAATCTGGGACAGGTGGATGAAAAACTGTTTTTT.

The V call is TRBV4-3, the J call TRBJ2-3; 7 bases align to TRBD2. The CDR3 length is 16 residues. V lost 4 bases to trimming and J lost 5 bases; unmatched junction nucleotides: 12. The germline gives CDR1 LGHNA, CDR2 YSLEER. The CDR3 reads CASSPGTTGHLDTQYF. In nucleotides, the CDR3 is TGCGCCAGCAGCCCCGGGACTACAGGACACTTAGATACGCAGTATTTT.

The chain uses TRBV2 and TRBJ2-2; 9 nucleotides line up with TRBD1. The CDR3 length is 15 residues. The ends lost 4 bases at V and 7 bases at J; junction bases unmatched: 7. Germline V gene data show CDR1 as SNHLY and CDR2 as FYNNEI. CDR3 sequence reads: CASSVTGGSIGELFF. CDR3 coding DNA: TGTGCCAGCAGTGTGACAGGGGGAAGTATCGGGGAGCTGTTTTTT.

This sequence joins TRBV2 and TRBJ2-3, with D maybe TRBD2 (6 bases). The V end lost 6 bases, the J end lost 2 bases, and 15 bases lay between the germline ends. The CDR3 is 15 amino acids. The germline CDR1 and CDR2 sequences are SNHLY and FYNNEI. CDR3 in DNA: TGTGCCAGCAGCCAACTTAGCGGCTACACAGATACGCAGTATTTT. Its protein is CASSQLSGYTDTQYF.

The chain has TRBV7-2 and TRBJ2-7; TRBD2 matches at 7 bases. V lost 4 bases to trimming and J lost 0 bases; unmatched junction nucleotides: 12. Germline loops: CDR1 SGHTA, CDR2 FQGNSA. The CDR3 covers 17 residues. CDR3 protein: CASSYSGPSRGSYEQYF. The CDR3 DNA reads as TGTGCCAGCAGCTATAGCGGGCCCTCCCGGGGCTCCTACGAGCAGTACTTC. Full variable domain (remainder filled in from reference TRBV7-2 and TRBJ2-7): GAGVSQSPSNKVTEKGKDVELRCDPISGHTALYWYRQSLGQGLEFLIYFQGNSAPDKSGLPSDRFSAERTGGSVSTLTIQRTQQEDSAVYLCASSYSGPSRGSYEQYFGPGTRLTVT.

The J gene is TRBJ2-1, the V gene TRBV5-1; 8 bases are shared with TRBD1. CDR3 length: 15 residues. With 4 bases clipped from V and 5 bases from J, the junction kept 8 bases outside the gene matches. Germline V lookup: CDR1 SGHRS, CDR2 YFSETQ. The chain's CDR3 is CASSPGGTINNEQFF. The CDR3 nucleotides read TGCGCCAGCAGCCCAGGGGGCACTATTAACAATGAGCAGTTCTTC.

The table lists this clone with many counts. The rearrangement links TRBV18 to TRBJ2-1, with no clear D. The V end was cut by 4 bases, the J end by 0 bases, with 10 bases between. Germline lookup yields CDR1 KGHSH and CDR2 LQKENI. The CDR3 covers 15 residues. CDR3 DNA sequence: TGTGCCAGCTCACTCGAACACCTCTCCTACAATGAGCAGTTCTTC. Translated: CASSLEHLSYNEQFF.

This chain joins TRBV28 and TRBJ1-2; D is unclear. The CDR3 runs 12 residues. Germline assignment: CDR1 MDHEN and CDR2 SYDVKM. V dropped 5 bases and J dropped 4 bases, with 8 bases sitting between them. This CDR3 is CASSENIYGYTF. In nucleotides, the CDR3 is TGTGCCAGCAGTGAAAATATCTATGGCTACACCTTC.

Of note for this clone: The sample has other DNA sequences that encode this CDR3 too. V gene TRBV9 combines with J gene TRBJ2-3; 11 bases are a match to TRBD2. Per the germline V gene, CDR1 is SGDLS and CDR2 is YYNGEE. This CDR3 is 14 amino acids long. Trimming at V came to 3 bases and at J to 6 bases, leaving 3 bases not matched to a gene. Here the CDR3 DNA reads TGTGCCAGCAGCGGCCTAGCGGGAGGTGATACGCAGTATTTT. This encodes CASSGLAGGDTQYF.

The chain recombines TRBV7-9 with TRBJ1-2; TRBD1 matches at 12 bases. After removal of 6 bases from V and 7 bases from J, the junction contained 15 bases not matched to a gene. Germline V gene data show CDR1 as SEHNR and CDR2 as FQNEAQ (reference sequence). CDR3 length: 17 residues. The CDR3 DNA reads as TGTGCCAGCAGACACTCCGGGACAGGGGGCACTGTAGGTGGCTACACCTTC. It encodes CASRHSGTGGTVGGYTF.

This chain uses TRBV18 with TRBJ2-2, with D perhaps matching TRBD1 (6 bases). Germline loops: CDR1 KGHSH, CDR2 LQKENI. This CDR3 has 16 amino acids. V lost 4 bases and J lost 6, with 18 bases in between. In nucleotides, the CDR3 is TGTGCCAGCTCACTACTCGGGACACCGGCGGCCGGGGAGCTGTTTTTT. This codes for CASSLLGTPAAGELFF.

Concerning this clone: This CDR3 is also generated by other DNA sequences in the sample. The chain has TRBV19 and TRBJ2-3; TRBD1 is a possible D gene (6 bases). The germline V gene has CDR1 LNHDA and CDR2 SQIVND (reference sequence). The ends were cut back, 4 bases at V and 1 base at J, with 6 bases in the middle. The CDR3 loop spans 13 amino acids. CDR3 bases: TGTGCCAGTAGTACAGGGGGCACAGATACGCAGTATTTT. This codes for CASSTGGTDTQYF.

The rearrangement joins TRBV7-6 to TRBJ1-2; D not certain. The CDR3 consists of 13 residues. Trimming took 5 bases from V and 7 from J, leaving 14 bases between them. CDR1 and CDR2 (germline): SGHVS, FNYEAQ. CDR3 nucleotide sequence: TGTGCCAGCAGCCCGTCGGCGGGGATTGGCTACACCTTC. Encoded protein: CASSPSAGIGYTF.

The V gene is TRBV10-3, the J gene TRBJ2-1, with a possible D match to TRBD1 (5 bases). V was shortened by 6 bases and J by 12 bases, with 18 bases between the two germline ends. CDR1 and CDR2 from the germline V gene are ENHRY and SYGVKD. The CDR3 runs 13 residues. DNA for the CDR3: TGTGCCATCAGCTCGGGCCCAGGGCAGGGGCAGTTCTTC. Translating gives CAISSGPGQGQFF.

The chain recombines TRBV18 with TRBJ2-7, with a weak D call TRBD1 (5 bases). Trimming left V 3 bases short and J 1 base short, with 16 bases between. Germline V gene sequence: CDR1 KGHSH, CDR2 LQKENI. CDR3 length equals 16 residues. DNA for the CDR3: TGTGCCAGCTCACCCTCAGGGATTCGCGTTTCCTACGAGCAGTACTTC. This codes for CASSPSGIRVSYEQYF. Complete variable domain (other parts from reference TRBV18 and TRBJ2-7): NAGVMQNPRHLVRRRGQEARLRCSPMKGHSHVYWYRQLPEEGLKFMVYLQKENIIDESGMPKERFSAEFPKEGPSILRIQQVVRGDSAAYFCASSPSGIRVSYEQYFGPGTRLTVT.

This clone has more than one count but fewer than ten. This sequence joins TRBV4-1 and TRBJ1-5; D call uncertain. Trimming removed 1 base at V and 9 bases at J, with 16 bases between. The germline V gene encodes CDR1 MGHRA and CDR2 YSYEKL. CDR3 length: 15 residues. DNA for the CDR3: TGCGCCAGCAGCCAAGGAATATCTCTCGCAATGCCCCAGCATTTT. Its translation: CASSQGISLAMPQHF.

The chain joins TRBV28 to TRBJ2-2; D unresolved. CDR1 is MDHEN and CDR2 is SYDVKM in the germline V gene. This CDR3 is built from 16 residues. Trimming pared 1 base from V and 5 bases from J, leaving 14 bases between. The DNA for the CDR3 is TGTGCCAGCAGTTTATCCTCCTTTGAGAGTACCGGGGAGCTGTTTTTT. Translation: CASSLSSFESTGELFF.

The chain is built from TRBV2 and TRBJ2-7; D remains ambiguous. The V end lost 6 bases, the J end lost 3 bases, and 9 bases lay between the germline ends. The germline CDR1 and CDR2 sequences are SNHLY and FYNNEI. The CDR3 sequence is 12 residues long. Written as DNA, the CDR3 is TGTGCCAGCAGCCCCGGAAACTACGAGCAGTACTTC. Translating gives CASSPGNYEQYF.

The chain has TRBV5-6 and TRBJ2-3; possibly TRBD1 or TRBD2 for D (6 bases each). Germline assignment: CDR1 SGHDT and CDR2 YYEEEE. CDR3 length: 16 residues. Trimming pared 0 bases from V and 2 bases from J, leaving 13 bases between. In DNA, the CDR3 is TGTGCCAGCAGCTTGGCCCCGGGGGCCGACACAGATACGCAGTATTTT. Its protein is CASSLAPGADTDTQYF.

This clone was detected only once. The V gene is TRBV28, the J gene TRBJ2-7, with D perhaps TRBD2 (6 bases). The CDR3 runs to 16 residues. CDR1 and CDR2 (germline): MDHEN, SYDVKM. The CDR3 DNA sequence: TGTGTCGCGGGCCCGACTCCAGGCAGCGGGTCGTACGAGCAGTACTTC. It codes for CVAGPTPGSGSYEQYF.

The V and J genes are TRBV28 and TRBJ1-2, with a weak D call TRBD1 (6 bases). The CDR3 covers 12 residues. Trimming took off 4 bases at V and 9 bases at J, with 12 bases between the two ends. Germline V gene data show CDR1 as MDHEN and CDR2 as SYDVKM. The CDR3 bases are TGTGCCAGCAGTTGGCAAGGGGGGCGCTACACCTTC. It codes for CASSWQGGRYTF.

A few counts support this clone. The V gene is TRBV4-3, the J gene TRBJ2-7, with 9 nucleotides matching TRBD2. There are 16 residues in the CDR3. The germline gives CDR1 LGHNA, CDR2 YSLEER. V shed 0 bases, J shed 2 bases, and the junction held 5 bases outside the gene matches. The CDR3 loop reads CASSQDASGNPYEQYF. The CDR3 bases are TGCGCCAGCAGCCAAGACGCTAGCGGGAACCCCTACGAGCAGTACTTC.